The 19 T cell receptor beta chains in this list originate from one sample, sequenced in a study of T cells in placental villitis. Findings and caveats of the study: Placentae with villitis of unknown etiology showed clonal expansion, median clonality approximately 0.05 versus control about 0.006.

The libraries were made with immunoSEQ v4. TCRdb keeps only in-frame clones here, not all; method: immunoSEQ multiplex PCR. The sample consists of just under 1,500 clones, 80% to 90% of them appearing once. The antigens for these receptors are not known. Sequencing was carried out using placental tissue containing maternal and fetal cells. Source of these receptors: a human patient with villitis of unknown etiology; the placental T cells may come from both mother and fetus.

This chain joins TRBV13 and TRBJ2-1; 10 bases are a match to TRBD1. Germline V gene data show CDR1 as PRHDT and CDR2 as FYEKMQ (reference sequence). The length of the CDR3 is 17 residues. V trimming: 4 bases; J trimming: 8 bases; junction bases outside the gene matches: 14. The chain's CDR3 is CASSSADRDRGWDEQFF. The CDR3 bases are TGTGCCAGCAGCTCGGCGGACCGGGACAGGGGTTGGGATGAGCAGTTCTTC. Combining the CDR3 with reference TRBV13 and TRBJ2-1 gives the whole variable domain AAGVIQSPRHLIKEKRETATLKCYPIPRHDTVYWYQQGPGQDPQFLISFYEKMQSDKGSIPDRFSAQQFSDYHSELNMSSLELGDSALYFCASSSADRDRGWDEQFFGPGTRLTVL.

This clone was recorded a few times. The V and J genes are TRBV5-6 and TRBJ1-2, with D unresolved. V was clipped by 0 bases and J by 3 bases, with 9 bases between them. From germline, CDR1 is SGHDT and CDR2 YYEEEE. This CDR3 has 14 amino acids. The CDR3 spells CASSLGYGHYGYTF. Written as DNA, the CDR3 is TGTGCCAGCAGCTTGGGGTACGGGCACTATGGCTACACCTTC.

With regard to this clone: A much larger clonotype is one base distant, so this may be a read error. At the DNA level, this CDR3 is encoded by other sequences in the same sample as well. The genes are TRBV3-1 (or the pseudogene TRBV3-2) and TRBJ1-2; 7 nucleotides agree with TRBD1. Germline CDR1 LGHDT, CDR2 YNNKEL (reference sequence). CDR3 size: 15 residues. DNA for the CDR3: TGTGCCAGCAGCCGGTGGGGACCGTTTCAGGGGGGCTACACTTTC. It is translated as CASSRWGPFQGGYTF.

V is TRBV12-3 or TRBV12-4 and J is TRBJ2-5; 7 bases map to TRBD2. The ends lost 3 bases at V and 2 bases at J; junction bases unmatched: 0. The CDR3 loop spans 13 amino acids. The CDR3 protein is CASSLGGQETQYF. The CDR3 DNA reads TGTGCCAGCAGTTTGGGGGGGCAAGAGACCCAGTACTTC.

The chain has TRBV27 and TRBJ1-1; D is perhaps TRBD1 (6 bases). Germline CDR1 MNHEY, CDR2 SMNVEV (reference sequence). The germline V and J ends were trimmed by 5 bases and 4 bases, with 14 bases remaining between them. The CDR3 extends over 14 amino acids. In DNA form, the CDR3 reads TGTGCCAGCAGTCTAGGGGGGGGTGCCACTGAAGCTTTCTTT. Translating gives CASSLGGGATEAFF.

The genes are TRBV5-6 and TRBJ2-3; 9 bases map to TRBD1. Germline V gene sequence: CDR1 SGHDT, CDR2 YYEEEE. This CDR3 spans 17 amino acids. Unmatched junction bases numbered 11, after V lost 2 bases and J lost 4 bases. CDR3 protein: CASSLPTQGASADTQYF. The CDR3 coding sequence is TGTGCCAGCAGCTTACCAACACAGGGGGCTAGTGCAGATACGCAGTATTTT.

The J gene is TRBJ1-1, the V gene TRBV2; D not certain. In germline, CDR1 is SNHLY, CDR2 FYNNEI. The CDR3 has 13 amino acids. V was trimmed by 4 bases and J by 1 base, leaving 7 bases between them. CDR3 nucleotide sequence: TGTGCCAGCAGTGTGATACAGAACACTGAAGCTTTCTTT. It encodes CASSVIQNTEAFF.

The chain links TRBV19 to TRBJ2-1; D not resolved. The CDR3 runs 16 residues. Germline lookup yields CDR1 LNHDA and CDR2 SQIVND (reference sequence). V shed 3 bases and J shed 0 bases, with 12 bases lying between them. CDR3 DNA: TGTGCCAGTAGTATTTACCCCCCGAGCTCCTACAATGAGCAGTTCTTC. Its translation: CASSIYPPSSYNEQFF.

The CDR3 DNA follows: TGTGCCAGCAGCTTATCGACCAAAAACATTCAGTACTTC. Encoded protein: CASSLSTKNIQYF. The chain joins TRBV13 to TRBJ2-4; D call uncertain. This CDR3 is 13 amino acids long. Germline-derived CDR1 and CDR2 are PRHDT and FYEKMQ (reference sequence). With 2 bases removed from V and 2 bases from J, the gap between germline ends came to 4 bases.

The chain couples TRBV11-3 to TRBJ1-4, with 7 bases that match TRBD1. Germline lookup yields CDR1 SGHNT and CDR2 YENEEA. This CDR3 spans 15 amino acids. Trimming took 5 bases from V and 10 from J; bases not matched to a gene: 13. The DNA for the CDR3 is TGTGCCAGCAGCCCCGGGGACAGCGGGAAAAGAAAACTGTTTTTT. Its translation is CASSPGDSGKRKLFF.

This clone was observed a single time. The rearrangement joins TRBV27 to TRBJ2-7, with D unresolved. Germline V CDR1 and CDR2: MNHEY, SMNVEV (reference sequence). V was shortened by 6 bases and J by 3 bases, with 15 bases between the two germline ends. This CDR3 spans 14 amino acids. The DNA for the CDR3 is TGTGCCAGCAGGCCTCCGGGCCCAAACTACGAGCAGTACGTC. Its protein product is CASRPPGPNYEQYV.

The rearrangement links TRBV27 to TRBJ2-3; D is perhaps TRBD1 or TRBD2 (6 bases each). The CDR3 sequence is 13 residues long. CDR1 and CDR2 (germline): MNHEY, SMNVEV (reference sequence). Trimming left V 5 bases short and J 6 bases short, with 12 bases between. DNA for the CDR3: TGTGCCAGCAGTCCGGGGGCAAGGGATACGCAGTATTTT. Its translation is CASSPGARDTQYF.

This chain connects TRBV18 to TRBJ1-3; no definite D call. V lost 2 bases and J lost 0, with 11 bases in between. The CDR3 is made up of 16 amino acids. CDR1 and CDR2 (germline): KGHSH, LQKENI. The CDR3 DNA reads TGTGCCAGCTCACCAGCAGGCTTGAGCTCTGGAAACACCATATATTTT. This encodes CASSPAGLSSGNTIYF.

This clone has only one observation. This chain joins TRBV25-1 and TRBJ1-4; TRBD1 aligns across 10 bases. The V segment lost 1 base and the J segment 6 bases; nucleotides outside the gene matches: 8. The CDR3 is 17 amino acids. Germline lookup yields CDR1 MGHDK and CDR2 SYGVNS. The CDR3 region has the DNA TGTGCCAGCAGTGAATTTGACAGGGGGCTCGAGGATGAAAAACTGTTTTTT. Its protein product is CASSEFDRGLEDEKLFF.

This chain connects TRBV9 to TRBJ1-6, with D unclear. CDR1 SGDLS and CDR2 YYNGEE come from the germline V gene. The CDR3 is made up of 17 amino acids. V shed 0 bases and J shed 2 bases, with 12 bases lying between them. CDR3 region: CASSVAPADAYNSPLHF. The CDR3 DNA reads as TGTGCCAGCAGCGTAGCGCCCGCAGACGCCTATAATTCACCCCTCCACTTT.

V and J are TRBV11-2 and TRBJ2-7, with D possibly being TRBD1 (6 bases). Looked up from germline, CDR1 is SGHAT and CDR2 is FQNNGV. V gave up 5 bases and J gave up 2 bases, with 16 bases separating them. The CDR3 sequence is 15 residues long. CDR3 sequence: CASSVATGWAYEQYV. The CDR3 nucleotides are TGTGCCAGCAGCGTCGCGACAGGCTGGGCCTACGAGCAGTACGTC.

The chain links TRBV5-1 to TRBJ2-1; 10 nucleotides agree with TRBD1. The ends lost 2 bases at V and 7 bases at J; junction bases unmatched: 6. The CDR3 loop spans 15 amino acids. Looked up from germline, CDR1 is SGHRS and CDR2 is YFSETQ. CDR3 protein: CASSFAGQGMNEQFF. The CDR3 DNA reads TGCGCCAGCAGCTTCGCGGGACAGGGGATGAATGAGCAGTTCTTC. Variable domain in full (rest from reference TRBV5-1 and TRBJ2-1): KAGVTQTPRYLIKTRGQQVTLSCSPISGHRSVSWYQQTPGQGLQFLFEYFSETQRNKGNFPGRFSGRQFSNSRSEMNVSTLELGDSALYLCASSFAGQGMNEQFFGPGTRLTVL.

As to this clone: A junction boundary mismatches the germline segment, possibly from a read error. The V call is TRBV30, the J call TRBJ2-3; 8 nucleotides agree with TRBD2. Germline values: CDR1 GTSNPN, CDR2 SVGIG (reference sequence). The CDR3 sequence is 14 residues long. CDR3 residues: CTCHRAGGTDTQYF. The CDR3 DNA reads as TGTACCTGCCACCGAGCGGGGGGCACAGATACGCAGTATTTT.

In this sample, this clone turned up once. V gene TRBV6-5 combines with J gene TRBJ1-2, with 10 bases that match TRBD1. V was pared by 0 bases and J by 7 bases, with 5 bases of the junction left unmatched. Per the germline V gene, CDR1 is MNHEY and CDR2 is SVGAGI. The CDR3 totals 15 residues. The CDR3 DNA reads as TGTGCCAGCAGTTACTCCTCGGGACAGGGGTCTGGCTACACCTTC. Its translation is CASSYSSGQGSGYTF.